This record looks at one T cell receptor beta chain sequence and its context. The V end was cut by 7 bases, the J end by 11 bases, with 18 bases between. The CDR3 runs 12 residues. The germline gives CDR1 SGHTA, CDR2 FQGTGA. The data were obtained in a study of blood T cell repertoires in COVID-19. About the study: Italy, Spain and the United States were the sources of the convalescent and acute COVID-19 samples. The analysed material was cDNA or gDNA that came from T cells, B-cell-depleted T cells, or PBMCs.

In the study's own analysis: Estimation of nucleated cell counts was performed using reference gene primer amplification. Clones were sequenced by immunoSEQ multiplex PCR, and TCRdb holds only the in-frame ones, with some missing. The DNA gave D and trimming, while V, J and clone size come from that table. The table has 80,000 to 90,000 clones, 86% seen once. The receptor comes from an elderly man with active or convalescent COVID-19. Sequences were obtained from peripheral blood. This chain connects TRBV7-3 to TRBJ2-7; tentatively, D is TRBD2 (8 bases). DNA for the CDR3: TGTGCCAGCAATTCTAGCGGGCAGGGGGAGTACTTC. It specifies CASNSSGQGEYF.